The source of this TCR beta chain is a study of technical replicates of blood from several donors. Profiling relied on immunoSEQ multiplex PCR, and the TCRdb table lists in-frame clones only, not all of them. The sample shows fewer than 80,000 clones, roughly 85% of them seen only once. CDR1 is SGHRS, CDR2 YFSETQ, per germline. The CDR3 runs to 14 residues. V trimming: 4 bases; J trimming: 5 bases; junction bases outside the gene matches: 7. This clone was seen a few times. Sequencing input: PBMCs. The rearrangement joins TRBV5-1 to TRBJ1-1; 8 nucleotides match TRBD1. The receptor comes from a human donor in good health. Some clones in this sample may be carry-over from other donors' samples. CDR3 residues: CASSLQGDRTEAFF. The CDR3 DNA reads TGCGCCAGCAGCCTACAGGGGGATAGGACTGAAGCTTTCTTT.